Presented here are 10 T cell receptor beta chains from one specimen sequenced in a study of T cells after yellow fever vaccination. TCRdb used MiXCR to reprocess the 5' RACE reads, holding one entry per CDR3 protein. Of about 10,000 distinct CDR3 sequences listed, less than 6% are singletons. The sample in question was PBMCs, either bulk or a sorted T-cell subset (CD4+, CD8+, memory, or dextramer-sorted; not recorded which), obtained roughly 14 days after the first yellow fever vaccination. The origin of the receptors is a man between 18 and 35 years old who received the YFV17D yellow fever vaccine.

This clonotype is classed as medium-sized. The V and J genes are TRBV27 and TRBJ1-6; D remains ambiguous. CDR1 MNHEY and CDR2 SMNVEV come from the germline V gene (reference sequence). V was shortened by 7 bases and J by 6 bases, with 13 bases between the two germline ends. CDR3 length equals 14 residues. The DNA for the CDR3 is TGTGCCAGCATGGTGGGCTCTGTTAATTCACCCCTCCACTTT. Translated: CASMVGSVNSPLHF.

This clonotype was seen many times. The chain is built from TRBV7-2 and TRBJ2-7, with D tentatively TRBD1 (5 bases). V dropped 4 bases and J dropped 7 bases, with 14 bases sitting between them. The CDR3 contains 13 residues. CDR1 SGHTA and CDR2 FQGNSA come from the germline V gene. The CDR3 DNA sequence: TGTGCCAGCAGCTCCCTGGGGCTTGGGGAGCAGTACGTC. Translated: CASSSLGLGEQYV.

This clonotype was recorded at least ten times. This chain links TRBV7-6 with TRBJ2-7, with D perhaps being TRBD1 or TRBD2 (6 bases each). V lost 5 bases to trimming and J lost 5 bases, with 19 bases between them. This CDR3 spans 15 amino acids. Germline CDR1 SGHVS, CDR2 FNYEAQ. The CDR3 DNA sequence: TGTGCCAGCAGCCCCGTTCGGGGGCCCCAAAACGAGCAGTACTTC. Its protein is CASSPVRGPQNEQYF.

In its sample, this clonotype ranks as medium-sized (0.01 to 0.1%). This chain joins TRBV4-2 and TRBJ2-6; no reliable D call. Germline CDR1 LGHNA, CDR2 YNFKEQ. The CDR3 runs to 14 residues. V lost 0 bases and J lost 1, with 1 base in between. The CDR3 region has the DNA TGTGCCAGCAGCCAAGATTCTGGGGCCAACGTCCTGACTTTC. The encoded protein is CASSQDSGANVLTF.

The rearrangement joins TRBV30 to TRBJ2-7; D perhaps matches TRBD1 (5 bases). V dropped 3 bases and J dropped 3 bases, with 15 bases sitting between them. The germline CDR1 and CDR2 sequences are GTSNPN and SVGIG (reference sequence). This CDR3 is built from 14 residues. The CDR3 sequence: CAWSRRKGIYEQYF. The CDR3 DNA sequence: TGTGCCTGGAGCCGTAGAAAGGGGATCTACGAGCAGTACTTC.

V is TRBV4-2 and J is TRBJ2-1, with D unclear. The V end was cut by 8 bases, the J end by 0 bases, with 17 bases between. Per the germline V gene, CDR1 is LGHNA and CDR2 is YNFKEQ. The CDR3 runs 16 residues. The CDR3 DNA reads as TGTGCCAGCGGCCTAGGGCTCCTCTGCTCCTACAATGAGCAGTTCTTC. The encoded protein is CASGLGLLCSYNEQFF.

Judged by abundance, this clonotype is medium-sized. This sequence joins TRBV12-3 or TRBV12-4 and TRBJ2-1, with D unclear. The CDR3 is made up of 12 amino acids. The V end was cut by 2 bases, the J end by 9 bases, with 8 bases between. The CDR3 region is CASSLIGSEQFF. CDR3 coding DNA: TGTGCCAGCAGTTTAATTGGCAGTGAGCAGTTCTTC.

This clonotype occurred many times. This chain joins TRBV5-1 and TRBJ2-1; a possible D gene is TRBD2 (7 bases). CDR1 is SGHRS and CDR2 is YFSETQ in the germline V gene. CDR3 size: 16 residues. V dropped 0 bases and J dropped 7 bases, with 17 bases sitting between them. The DNA of the CDR3 is TGCGCCAGCAGCTTGGCCGGCATAGGGGGGGTGAATGAGCAGTTCTTC. This encodes CASSLAGIGGVNEQFF.

This clonotype has a count of ten or more. This chain links TRBV7-2 with TRBJ2-6; 7 nucleotides match TRBD1. With V trimmed by 1 base and J by 2 bases, 2 bases remained unmatched. CDR3 length: 16 amino acids. The germline V gene encodes CDR1 SGHTA and CDR2 FQGNSA. The CDR3 protein is CASSLGTGAGANVLTF. The CDR3 coding sequence is TGTGCCAGCAGCTTAGGGACAGGTGCTGGGGCCAACGTCCTGACTTTC.

This clonotype was observed at least ten times. The chain couples TRBV5-1 to TRBJ2-6, with D unresolved. CDR1 SGHRS and CDR2 YFSETQ come from the germline V gene. The CDR3 totals 16 residues. V lost 0 bases to trimming and J lost 0 bases, with 7 bases between them. The CDR3 region is CASSLADRSGANVLTF. The CDR3 nucleotides read TGCGCCAGCAGCTTGGCCGACCGCTCTGGGGCCAACGTCCTGACTTTC.